This T cell receptor beta chain was obtained from a study of T cells in women clearing cervical HPV infection. Across the study: Donors had HPV16-related CIN3 or worse; 2 had invasive cancer. Case blood was drawn a median approximately 150 days after lesion detection. General observations from the study: Cases and controls were distinguished at AUC roughly 0.86 by richness and V genes. Cases carried less TRBV6-7 than controls: approximately 0.1% versus 0.16%.

Of note for this clone: Its cognate antigen is unknown. The read terminates 3 residues ahead of where the CDR3 ends, so the germline J gene completes it.

The CDR3 totals 13 residues. V gave up 4 bases and J gave up 7 bases, with 13 bases separating them. Per the germline V gene, CDR1 is SEHNR and CDR2 is FQNEAQ (reference sequence). The method was immunoSEQ multiplex PCR; TCRdb's version includes in-frame clones alone and lacks a portion of them. Here the sample table reports roughly 20,000 clones. The TCR was taken from a woman aged 18-70 years with a cervical HPV16 infection that either progressed to CIN3+ or cleared (not recorded which). The sequencing input was blood buffy coat. The V call is TRBV7-9, the J call TRBJ2-5; D is possibly TRBD1 (6 bases). Partial CDR3 DNA: TGTGCCAGCAGCTCCACAGGGCACGGGACC. It translates to CASSSTGHGT. The complete CDR3 sequence is CASSSTGHGTQYF.